Below are 30 T cell receptor beta chains sequenced from a single sample in a study of beta chain features in type 1 diabetes. The study reverse transcribed the entire isolated RNA, so it sequenced expressed TCRB transcripts. The repertoire was sequenced with immunoSEQ multiplex PCR; TCRdb's copy has only in-frame clones and lacks some. The sample carries about 620,000 clones, about a sixth recorded once. Sequencing was carried out using naive CD4+ T cells from blood. The receptors derive from a man aged 18 to 35 in good health.

This clone was seen more than once but under ten times. CDR3 amino acids: CASSLASQVKDSNQPQHF. The CDR3 DNA reads TGTGCCAGCAGCTTAGCTAGCCAGGTGAAGGATAGCAATCAGCCCCAGCATTTT. The chain carries TRBV7-8 and TRBJ1-5; D unresolved. From germline, CDR1 is SGHVS and CDR2 FQNEAQ. This CDR3 is 18 amino acids long. V lost 0 bases and J 0 bases, leaving 15 bases between the germline ends.

This clone was observed a few times. The rearrangement joins TRBV7-2 to TRBJ2-7; perhaps D is TRBD1 or TRBD2 (5 bases each). Germline V CDR1 and CDR2: SGHTA, FQGNSA. Trimming removed 5 bases at V and 2 bases at J, with 13 bases between. The CDR3 is 14 residues long. CDR3 in amino acids: CASSTPGRAYEQYF. CDR3 DNA: TGTGCCAGCAGCACTCCGGGACGGGCCTACGAGCAGTACTTC.

The genes are TRBV4-1 and TRBJ1-2; D is unresolved. The V gene's germline CDR1 is MGHRA and CDR2 YSYEKL. Trimming cost V 3 bases and J 0 bases, with 8 bases left between them. The CDR3 runs to 14 residues. The CDR3 region is CASSQITPNYGYTF. In nucleotides, the CDR3 is TGCGCCAGCAGCCAGATTACACCTAACTATGGCTACACCTTC.

As regards this clone: The sample has other DNA sequences that encode this CDR3 too. V gene TRBV7-3 combines with J gene TRBJ2-5; D call uncertain. This CDR3 spans 13 amino acids. Trimming left V 5 bases short and J 5 bases short, with 12 bases between. Germline CDR1 and CDR2: SGHTA and FQGTGA. The DNA of the CDR3 is TGTGCCAGCAGCCTCGCCCGTGAGGAGACCCAGTACTTC. It translates to CASSLAREETQYF.

The V and J genes are TRBV7-2 and TRBJ2-4; D gene ambiguous. Germline assignment: CDR1 SGHTA and CDR2 FQGNSA. This CDR3 spans 16 amino acids. V dropped 1 base and J dropped 0 bases, with 10 bases sitting between them. In nucleotides, the CDR3 is TGTGCCAGCAGCTTAGATCTACAGAGAGCCAAAAACATTCAGTACTTC. Protein sequence: CASSLDLQRAKNIQYF.

This clone has a handful of counts. This chain connects TRBV7-2 to TRBJ2-5; D gene uncertain. The germline V gene encodes CDR1 SGHTA and CDR2 FQGNSA. Trimming stripped 1 base from V and 2 bases from J, with 11 bases between. This CDR3 has 15 amino acids. CDR3: CASSLVGLVQETQYF. CDR3 DNA: TGTGCCAGCAGCTTAGTAGGGCTCGTTCAAGAGACCCAGTACTTC.

This sequence joins TRBV5-1 and TRBJ1-3; D call uncertain. This CDR3 comprises 15 residues. V lost 0 bases and J lost 4, with 11 bases in between. CDR1 is SGHRS, CDR2 YFSETQ, per germline. CDR3 region: CASSLALGLGNTIYF. The DNA for the CDR3 is TGCGCCAGCAGCTTGGCCCTAGGCCTCGGAAACACCATATATTTT.

The chain joins TRBV18 to TRBJ2-3, with 9 bases lining up with TRBD2. V gave up 5 bases and J gave up 0 bases; unmatched junction bases: 3. Germline CDR1 and CDR2: KGHSH and LQKENI. The CDR3 spans 15 residues. CDR3 nucleotide sequence: TGTGCCAGCTCATCCCTAGCGGGGAGCACAGATACGCAGTATTTT. It codes for CASSSLAGSTDTQYF.

The V call is TRBV7-9, the J call TRBJ1-4; no clear D. V dropped 5 bases and J dropped 4 bases, with 14 bases sitting between them. CDR1 is SEHNR, CDR2 FQNEAQ, per germline (reference sequence). This CDR3 region has 15 residues. This CDR3 is CASSQTGPNNEKLFF. The CDR3, as DNA: TGTGCCAGCAGCCAAACCGGGCCCAATAATGAAAAACTGTTTTTT.

The V call is TRBV9, the J call TRBJ2-3; the match to TRBD2 covers 16 bases. V was pared by 3 bases and J by 8 bases, with 6 bases of the junction left unmatched. CDR1 SGDLS and CDR2 YYNGEE come from the germline V gene. The CDR3 is made up of 16 amino acids. In DNA, the CDR3 is TGTGCCAGCAGCGCGGGACTAGCGGGAGGGCCCGGTACGCAGTATTTT. Translating gives CASSAGLAGGPGTQYF.

The table lists this clone with a few counts. Germline is not matched at one junction end, which may reflect a read error. The J gene is TRBJ2-2, the V gene TRBV4-1; TRBD1 agrees at 10 bases. The germline V gene encodes CDR1 MGHRA and CDR2 YSYEKL. The CDR3 length is 15 residues. CDR3 coding DNA: TGCGCCAGCAGGCAAGGGGACAGGGGAATCGGGGAGCTGTTTTTT. Amino acid sequence: CASRQGDRGIGELFF.

This clone occurred a few times. The chain has TRBV9 and TRBJ2-7; 7 bases line up with TRBD2. With 2 bases clipped from V and 6 bases from J, the junction kept 11 bases outside the gene matches. CDR1 is SGDLS, CDR2 YYNGEE, per germline. This CDR3 is 15 amino acids long. The CDR3 DNA reads as TGTGCCAGCAGCGTTGGTGGGAGGGGACTCATCGAGCAGTACTTC. It yields the protein CASSVGGRGLIEQYF.

The rearrangement joins TRBV7-8 to TRBJ2-7; D is undetermined. Germline CDR1 and CDR2: SGHVS and FQNEAQ. The CDR3 covers 17 residues. V was clipped by 4 bases and J by 4 bases, with 23 bases between them. CDR3 protein: CASSSPYPRGRVYEQYF. The CDR3 DNA sequence: TGTGCCAGCAGCTCACCTTACCCTAGAGGTCGGGTATACGAGCAGTACTTC.

On this clone: Compared with germline, one end of the junction differs, possibly owing to a read error. The gene calls are TRBV6-1 and TRBJ2-7; D unresolved. CDR3 length: 11 residues. Germline CDR1 and CDR2: MNHNS and SASEGT. The CDR3 nucleotides are TGTGCCAGCAGTGAATCCGGATTGCGCCACTTC. It is translated as CASSESGLRHF.

This clone has a handful of counts. The chain links TRBV7-6 to TRBJ2-5, with TRBD2 matching over 14 bases. With 3 bases clipped from V and 5 bases from J, the junction kept 5 bases outside the gene matches. This CDR3 is built from 16 residues. The germline V gene encodes CDR1 SGHVS and CDR2 FNYEAQ. The DNA of the CDR3 is TGTGCCAGCAGCTTGGAGACTAGCGGGGGGGCGGAGACCCAGTACTTC. This encodes CASSLETSGGAETQYF.

V is TRBV10-3 and J is TRBJ2-7, with 8 positions matching TRBD2. CDR3 length: 13 amino acids. Germline values: CDR1 ENHRY, CDR2 SYGVKD. The V gene end was trimmed by 6 bases and the J gene end by 2 bases; junction bases not matched to a gene: 3. The CDR3 protein is CAISGGATYEQYF. CDR3 coding DNA: TGTGCCATCAGCGGGGGGGCTACCTACGAGCAGTACTTC.

The chain joins TRBV9 to TRBJ2-3; D not resolved. In germline, CDR1 is SGDLS, CDR2 YYNGEE. The CDR3 sequence is 14 residues long. The V and J ends lost 3 bases and 5 bases respectively, with 13 bases between them. CDR3 coding DNA: TGTGCCAGCAGCGCCTTATCAATTGGAGATACGCAGTATTTT. Translating it yields CASSALSIGDTQYF.

This clone has only a few counts. The gene calls are TRBV11-3 and TRBJ2-2; D unresolved. Per the germline V gene, CDR1 is SGHNT and CDR2 is YENEEA. The CDR3 length is 11 residues. The V gene lost 5 bases and the J gene lost 7 bases, with 5 bases spanning the gap. CDR3 sequence: CASSGSGELFF. CDR3 bases: TGTGCCAGCAGCGGTAGCGGGGAGCTGTTTTTT.

This chain joins TRBV6-1 and TRBJ2-5; D unresolved. Trimming removed 2 bases at V and 2 bases at J, with 9 bases between. This CDR3 region has 14 residues. Germline V gene sequence: CDR1 MNHNS, CDR2 SASEGT. This chain's CDR3 is CASSERARQETQYF. CDR3 nucleotides: TGTGCCAGCAGTGAAAGGGCCAGGCAAGAGACCCAGTACTTC.

The chain carries TRBV9 and TRBJ2-3; D is tentatively TRBD1 or TRBD2 (5 bases each). V gave up 3 bases and J gave up 3 bases, with 17 bases separating them. CDR1 and CDR2 (germline): SGDLS, YYNGEE. The CDR3 consists of 16 residues. The CDR3 spells CASSEGTKLRTDTQYF. CDR3 nucleotide sequence: TGTGCCAGCAGCGAGGGGACCAAACTTCGGACAGATACGCAGTATTTT.

The CDR3 nucleotides are TGTGCCAGCAGACTAGCGGGAGCTGGTGAGCAGTACTTC. Its protein product is CASRLAGAGEQYF. The chain employs TRBV11-2 and TRBJ2-7, with 11 bases fitting TRBD2. The CDR3 runs to 13 residues. Germline CDR1 is SGHAT and CDR2 is FQNNGV. The V gene end was trimmed by 6 bases and the J gene end by 7 bases; junction bases not matched to a gene: 5.

The V call is TRBV18, the J call TRBJ2-1; tentatively, D is TRBD2 (5 bases). This CDR3 region has 13 residues. CDR1 is KGHSH and CDR2 is LQKENI in the germline V gene. V lost 2 bases to trimming and J lost 14 bases, with 16 bases between them. CDR3 loop: CASSPSQRSAEFF. CDR3 sequence (DNA): TGTGCCAGCTCACCATCGCAGCGGAGCGCCGAGTTCTTC.

This clone was observed a few times. This chain joins TRBV7-8 and TRBJ2-7; TRBD2 aligns across 11 bases. V dropped 1 base and J dropped 2; count of bases not matched to a gene: 1. CDR1 SGHVS and CDR2 FQNEAQ come from the germline V gene. This CDR3 is 15 amino acids long. For the CDR3, the DNA is TGTGCCAGCAGCTTAGTTAGCGGGAGGGCCTACGAGCAGTACTTC. Translating gives CASSLVSGRAYEQYF.

The CDR3 DNA follows: TGTGCCAGCAGTGTACAGGGGTTGAGCACTGAAGCTTTCTTT. This gives the protein CASSVQGLSTEAFF. The chain couples TRBV9 to TRBJ1-1; 7 bases are a match to TRBD1. CDR1 is SGDLS and CDR2 is YYNGEE in the germline V gene. The CDR3 extends over 14 amino acids. The ends lost 5 bases at V and 4 bases at J; junction bases unmatched: 8.

The rearrangement uses TRBV28 and TRBJ1-1; D unclear. V was shortened by 5 bases and J by 3 bases, with 13 bases between the two germline ends. The CDR3 has 14 residues. CDR1 and CDR2 from the germline V gene are MDHEN and SYDVKM. The CDR3 is CASSPPAAHTEAFF. In DNA, the CDR3 is TGTGCCAGCAGTCCACCGGCCGCCCACACTGAAGCTTTCTTT.

This clone was counted once. CDR3 sequence reads: CASSDYVGELFF. DNA of the CDR3: TGCGCCAGCAGCGACTACGTCGGGGAGCTGTTTTTT. The rearrangement links TRBV5-1 to TRBJ2-2, with TRBD2 as a possible D gene (5 bases). Trimming took 4 bases from V and 7 from J, leaving 8 bases between them. Germline assignment: CDR1 SGHRS and CDR2 YFSETQ. This CDR3 is 12 amino acids long.

The rearrangement links TRBV4-1 to TRBJ2-2; perhaps TRBD1 as D (5 bases). Germline CDR1 reads MGHRA; CDR2 reads YSYEKL. V dropped 0 bases and J dropped 3 bases, with 11 bases sitting between them. CDR3 length: 16 amino acids. CDR3 DNA sequence: TGCGCCAGCAGCCAAGATACAGGCTCGTACACCGGGGAGCTGTTTTTT. This translates into CASSQDTGSYTGELFF.

The V gene is TRBV7-3, the J gene TRBJ1-3; 8 positions match TRBD1. V shed 4 bases, J shed 2 bases, and the junction held 10 bases outside the gene matches. This CDR3 has 17 residues. Per the germline V gene, CDR1 is SGHTA and CDR2 is FQGTGA. This CDR3 reads CASSSRPGTGTGNTIYF. The CDR3 nucleotides read TGTGCCAGCAGCTCACGTCCCGGGACAGGAACTGGAAACACCATATATTTT.

This clone was counted between two and nine times. CDR3 DNA: TGTGCCAGCAGCGTAGCGGGACTAGCGGGGGCCAAAAACATTCAGTACTTC. It codes for CASSVAGLAGAKNIQYF. The chain links TRBV9 to TRBJ2-4, with 13 bases lining up with TRBD2. Germline lookup yields CDR1 SGDLS and CDR2 YYNGEE. The CDR3 is 17 residues long. V lost 0 bases, J lost 1 base, and 1 base stayed unmatched.

The chain is built from TRBV11-2 and TRBJ2-2; the D is unclear. The CDR3 spans 15 residues. CDR1 is SGHAT and CDR2 is FQNNGV in the germline V gene. V was pared by 7 bases and J by 3 bases, with 15 bases between. The CDR3 bases are TGTGCCAGCACGAGTGCTGGGCCTTACACCGGGGAGCTGTTTTTT. This translates into CASTSAGPYTGELFF.